This T cell receptor beta chain was profiled in a study of CD8+CD57+ T cells in acquired aplastic anemia. CDR3 and TCR beta VDJ profiling relied on genomic DNA as the template. In TCRdb, the reads were re-called with MiXCR into one record per CDR3 protein. Here the sample spans 310,000 or so distinct CDR3 sequences, 56% being singletons. CDR3 size: 12 residues. Trimming shortened V by 7 bases and J by 3 bases, and 9 bases separated the two germline ends. Germline assignment: CDR1 SGHVS and CDR2 FNYEAQ. Sequencing involved patients with CD8+CD57+ cell expansion previously shown by flow cytometry. Material: sorted CD4+, CD8+, or CD8+CD57+ T cells (not recorded which) from PBMCs. This chain connects TRBV7-6 to TRBJ1-1; D not resolved. This clonotype originated in a human donor with aplastic anemia. Here the CDR3 DNA reads TGTGCCAGCACCTATGGGGACACTGAAGCTTTCTTT. Encoded protein: CASTYGDTEAFF.